This is a list of T cell receptor beta chains from one sample in a study of blood T cells in healthy people across ages. TCRdb re-derived calls from the 5' RACE reads in MiXCR, one entry per CDR3 protein. The profile shows hundreds of thousands of distinct CDR3 sequences, about 52% of them singletons. Sequencing was performed on blood. These receptors all come from a woman aged 55-69 years in good health. CDR3s include the opening cysteine and the closing phenylalanine or tryptophan. A D gene is named only where the DNA matches it firmly. The listing skips clone size in some rows; elsewhere it reads once, few, many or a size class.

clone size	V gene	J gene	D gene	CDR3 DNA	CDR3 protein
.	TRBV6-7	TRBJ2-3	.	TGTGCCAGGAAGGTTAGCGGAGGGCCGGATACGCAGTATTTT	CARKVSGGPDTQYF
.	TRBV24-1	TRBJ2-5	TRBD2	TGTGCCACCAGTGTATCTAGCGGGATCGGGGAGACCCAGTACTTC	CATSVSSGIGETQYF
.	TRBV7-2	TRBJ1-1	.	TGTGCCAGCAGCGTTAACAGGGAAAATGAAGCTTTCTTT	CASSVNRENEAFF
.	TRBV18	TRBJ2-1	.	TGTGCCAGCTCACCACCGGCTGAAAAGCAGTTCTTC	CASSPPAEKQFF
.	TRBV6-5	TRBJ1-2	.	TGTGCCAGCAGTGAACAGAACTATGGCTACACCTTC	CASSEQNYGYTF
.	TRBV20-1	TRBJ2-2	.	TGCAGTGCTAGACCCCCGGGAGATATCGGGGAGCTGTTTTTT	CSARPPGDIGELFF
.	TRBV6-5	TRBJ1-1	.	TGTGCCAGCATTAACAGGGTCAGGACTGAAGCTTTCTTT	CASINRVRTEAFF
.	TRBV4-1	TRBJ1-5	TRBD1	TGCGCCAGCAGCCAGAGCGGGACAGGAAGACGGGTAGGTCAGCCCCAGCATTTT	CASSQSGTGRRVGQPQHF
.	TRBV28	TRBJ1-5	TRBD1	TGTGCCAGCAGTTTAGCGACAGGGGGGGCTCAGCCCCAGCATTTT	CASSLATGGAQPQHF
.	TRBV7-9	TRBJ2-5	.	TGTGCCAGCAGCTCCGACTGGGCGGTAGAGACCCAGTACTTC	CASSSDWAVETQYF
.	TRBV30	TRBJ2-7	TRBD2	TGTGCCTGGAGTAGTAGCGGGAGGGTTTCCGAGCAGTACTTC	CAWSSSGRVSEQYF
few	TRBV15	TRBJ1-2	.	TGTGCCACCAGCAGAGATAGGGCGGAAGGCTACACCTTC	CATSRDRAEGYTF
.	TRBV10-3	TRBJ2-3	.	TGTGCCATCAAAGGTTTACAGGAATCCACAGATACGCAGTATTTT	CAIKGLQESTDTQYF
.	TRBV18	TRBJ2-1	.	TGTGCCAGCTCACCAACAGCCCTCATTAACAATGAGCAGTTCTTC	CASSPTALINNEQFF
.	TRBV7-2	TRBJ1-4	.	TGTGCCAGCAGCTTAGCTCGGGTCGGGGGGGAAAAACTGTTTTTT	CASSLARVGGEKLFF
many	TRBV29-1	TRBJ2-7	.	TGCAGCGTTGAAGATTACGGGGACTCCTACGAGCAGTACTTC	CSVEDYGDSYEQYF
.	TRBV29-1	TRBJ2-2	.	TGCAGCGTGGAAACAGGGACGGACACCGGGGAGCTGTTTTTT	CSVETGTDTGELFF
.	TRBV20-1	TRBJ1-2	.	TGCAGTGCTAGATTCGACGGGCCCTATGGCTACACCTTC	CSARFDGPYGYTF